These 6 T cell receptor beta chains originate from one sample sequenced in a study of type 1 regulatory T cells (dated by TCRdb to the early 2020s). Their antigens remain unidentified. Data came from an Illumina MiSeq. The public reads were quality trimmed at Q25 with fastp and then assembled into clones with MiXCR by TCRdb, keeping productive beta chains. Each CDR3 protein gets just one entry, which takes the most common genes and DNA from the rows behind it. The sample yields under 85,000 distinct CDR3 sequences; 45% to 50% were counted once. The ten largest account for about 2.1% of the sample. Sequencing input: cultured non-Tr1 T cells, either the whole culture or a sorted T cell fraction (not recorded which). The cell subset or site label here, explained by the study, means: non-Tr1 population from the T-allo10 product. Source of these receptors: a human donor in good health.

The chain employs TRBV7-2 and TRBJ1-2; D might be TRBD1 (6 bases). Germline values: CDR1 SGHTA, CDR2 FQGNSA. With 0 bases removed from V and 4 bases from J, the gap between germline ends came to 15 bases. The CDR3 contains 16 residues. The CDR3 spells CASSLAHGGGTYGYTF. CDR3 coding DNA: TGTGCCAGCAGCTTAGCGCATGGGGGCGGCACCTATGGCTACACCTTC.

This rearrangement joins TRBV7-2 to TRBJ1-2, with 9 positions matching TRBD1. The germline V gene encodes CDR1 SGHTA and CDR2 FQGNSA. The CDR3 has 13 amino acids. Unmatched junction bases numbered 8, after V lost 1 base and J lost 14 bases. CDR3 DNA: TGTGCCAGCAGCTTAGGGACAGGGGAATTAGGGACCTTC. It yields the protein CASSLGTGELGTF.

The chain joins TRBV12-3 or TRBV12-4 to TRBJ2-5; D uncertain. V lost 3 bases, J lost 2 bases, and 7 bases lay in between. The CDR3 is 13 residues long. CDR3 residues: CASSFNAQETQYF. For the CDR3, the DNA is TGTGCCAGCAGTTTCAACGCGCAAGAGACCCAGTACTTC.

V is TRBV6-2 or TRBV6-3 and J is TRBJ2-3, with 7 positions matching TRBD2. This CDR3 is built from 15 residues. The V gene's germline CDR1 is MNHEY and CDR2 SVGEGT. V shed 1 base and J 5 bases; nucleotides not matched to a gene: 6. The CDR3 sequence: CASSYWEGSVDTQYF. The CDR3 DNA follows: TGTGCCAGCAGTTACTGGGAGGGGTCTGTAGATACGCAGTATTTT.

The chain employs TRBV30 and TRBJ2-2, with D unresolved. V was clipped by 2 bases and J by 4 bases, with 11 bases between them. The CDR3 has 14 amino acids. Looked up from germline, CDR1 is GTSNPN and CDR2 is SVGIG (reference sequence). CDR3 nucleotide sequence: TGTGCCTGGAGTAGATTCGGACCCACCGGGGAGCTGTTTTTT. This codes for CAWSRFGPTGELFF.

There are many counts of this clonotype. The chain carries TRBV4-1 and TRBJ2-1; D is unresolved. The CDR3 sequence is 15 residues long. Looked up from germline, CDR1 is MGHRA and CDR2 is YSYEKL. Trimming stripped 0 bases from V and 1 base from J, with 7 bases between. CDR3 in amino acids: CASSQEWRSYNEQFF. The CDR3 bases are TGCGCCAGCAGCCAAGAATGGCGGTCCTACAATGAGCAGTTCTTC.